Listed below are T cell receptor beta chains from one sample, sequenced in a study of blood T cell repertoires in COVID-19. Clones were read by immunoSEQ multiplex PCR, and TCRdb kept only the in-frame ones, dropping some. The sample has approximately 170,000 clones; approximately 85% are singletons. The sample taken for sequencing was peripheral blood. The receptors originated from a man older than 75 with COVID-19, enrolled during active disease. The CDR3 runs from the conserved cysteine through the conserved F or W. A D gene is named only where the DNA matches it firmly. Expanded clones are given a class, and other clones once, few, many or no size at all.

D: TRBD2
V: TRBV5-6
J: TRBJ2-5
size: -
DNA: TGTGCCAGCAGCTTACTAGCGGGGGTGGAGACCCAGTACTTC
CDR3: CASSLLAGVETQYF

D: TRBD2
V: TRBV5-5
J: TRBJ2-7
size: many
DNA: TGTGCCAGCAGCGCTACGGGACTAGCGGTCTACGAGCAGTACTTC
CDR3: CASSATGLAVYEQYF

D: TRBD1
V: TRBV2
J: TRBJ1-2
size: -
DNA: TGTGCCAGCAGTGGGGGGACAGGGCTAACTAACTATGGCTACACCTTC
CDR3: CASSGGTGLTNYGYTF

D: -
V: TRBV29-1
J: TRBJ2-5
size: -
DNA: TGCAGCGTTGAAGGGCGGGGCCTGGAGACCCAGTACTTC
CDR3: CSVEGRGLETQYF

D: -
V: TRBV2
J: TRBJ1-2
size: -
DNA: TGTGCCAGCAGTATCCAGGGAAACTATGGCTACACCTTC
CDR3: CASSIQGNYGYTF

D: TRBD1
V: TRBV5-6
J: TRBJ1-6
size: -
DNA: TGTGCCAGCAGCTCACAGGGGTTTTCTGATTCACCCCTCCACTTT
CDR3: CASSSQGFSDSPLHF

D: TRBD2
V: TRBV5-1
J: TRBJ2-1
size: -
DNA: TGCGCCAGCAGCTTGGAAGGTAGCGGGGGCTCCTACAATGAGCAGTTCTTC
CDR3: CASSLEGSGGSYNEQFF

D: TRBD1
V: TRBV3-1/TRBV3-2
J: TRBJ1-6
size: few
DNA: TGTGCCAGCAGCCCACAGGGGGCAGATAATTCACCCCTCCACTTT
CDR3: CASSPQGADNSPLHF

D: -
V: TRBV5-1
J: TRBJ1-6
size: -
DNA: TGCGCCAGCAGCCCAATCCAGGTTAGGGACATCCCGAATTCACCCCTCCACTTT
CDR3: CASSPIQVRDIPNSPLHF

D: -
V: TRBV4-3
J: TRBJ1-4
size: -
DNA: TGCGCCAGCAGCCAAGAAGGGGCTAATGAAAAACTGTTTTTT
CDR3: CASSQEGANEKLFF

D: TRBD1
V: TRBV5-6
J: TRBJ1-5
size: -
DNA: TGTGCCAGCAGCGCCTGGGACAGGGAACGCAATCAGCCCCAGCATTTT
CDR3: CASSAWDRERNQPQHF

D: TRBD1
V: TRBV10-3
J: TRBJ1-2
size: few
DNA: TGTGCCATCAGTGTAGGAGGGGGCAGGGGCTACACCTTC
CDR3: CAISVGGGRGYTF

D: -
V: TRBV10-3
J: TRBJ1-1
size: -
DNA: TGTGCCATCACCCCTGGACAGAGGGACACTGAAGCTTTCTTT
CDR3: CAITPGQRDTEAFF

D: TRBD1
V: TRBV6-5
J: TRBJ1-6
size: -
DNA: TGTGCCAGCAGGCCGACAGGGGGGAATTCACCCCTCCACTTT
CDR3: CASRPTGGNSPLHF

D: -
V: TRBV18
J: TRBJ1-1
size: -
DNA: TGTGCCAGCTCACCCTCCAGGCTGAACACTGAAGCTTTCTTT
CDR3: CASSPSRLNTEAFF

D: TRBD1
V: TRBV4-1
J: TRBJ1-2
size: -
DNA: TGCGCCAGCAGCCGTGGACAGGGTCCCCCCTATGGCTACACCTTC
CDR3: CASSRGQGPPYGYTF

D: -
V: TRBV15
J: TRBJ1-5
size: few
DNA: TGTGCCACCAGCAGAGATCAGGGTTATCAGCCCCAGCATTTT
CDR3: CATSRDQGYQPQHF

D: -
V: TRBV19
J: TRBJ2-1
size: few
DNA: TGTGCCAGTAGTTCCTTGTCCCGGGACAGGGGGGGACTAGCGGGCAGCTCCTACAATGAGCAGTTCTTC
CDR3: CASSSLSRDRGGLAGSSYNEQFF

D: TRBD1
V: TRBV2
J: TRBJ2-7
size: -
DNA: TGTGCCAGCAGTTCCGGACAGGGCCTCGAATACTTC
CDR3: CASSSGQGLEYF

D: TRBD1
V: TRBV6-2/TRBV6-3
J: TRBJ1-5
size: -
DNA: TGTGCCAGCAGTCACAGGGGTTCGAGTCAGCCCCAGCATTTT
CDR3: CASSHRGSSQPQHF

D: -
V: TRBV5-6
J: TRBJ2-1
size: -
DNA: TGTGCCAGCAGCTTGCGACAGAGCTCCTACAATGAGCAGTTCTTC
CDR3: CASSLRQSSYNEQFF

D: TRBD1
V: TRBV7-2
J: TRBJ1-4
size: -
DNA: TGTGCCAGCAGCCCTACCCCGACAGGGCTAGCGGAAAAACTGTTTTTT
CDR3: CASSPTPTGLAEKLFF

D: -
V: TRBV4-1
J: TRBJ2-6
size: once
DNA: TGCGCCAGCAGCCAAGAGAGGTTCTCTGGGGCCAACGTCCTGACTTTC
CDR3: CASSQERFSGANVLTF

D: TRBD1
V: TRBV19
J: TRBJ2-5
size: -
DNA: TGTGCCAGTAGTGACTCAGGGGGCTGGGAGACCCAGTACTTC
CDR3: CASSDSGGWETQYF

D: -
V: TRBV18
J: TRBJ1-1
size: -
DNA: TGTGCCAGCTCACCGCGGGAAACGGGGGGAAGGACTGAAGCTTTCTTT
CDR3: CASSPRETGGRTEAFF

D: TRBD2
V: TRBV5-1
J: TRBJ2-7
size: -
DNA: TGCGCCAGGGTGAAGATAGCGGGAGGGTACTTC
CDR3: CARVKIAGGYF

D: -
V: TRBV19
J: TRBJ1-2
size: -
DNA: TGTGCCAGTAGTATAGCAGGGCTACGCCACTATGGCTACACCTTC
CDR3: CASSIAGLRHYGYTF

D: -
V: TRBV21-1
J: TRBJ1-6
size: -
DNA: TGTGCCAGCAGCTGGGACAGATTATATAATTCACCCCTCCACTTT
CDR3: CASSWDRLYNSPLHF

D: -
V: TRBV5-1
J: TRBJ1-1
size: -
DNA: TGCGCCAGCAGCTCGGGGGATCTCGGCACTGAAGCTTTCTTT
CDR3: CASSSGDLGTEAFF

D: -
V: TRBV25-1
J: TRBJ2-5
size: -
DNA: TGTGCCAGCAGTGCGACGTGGGGGGGCGGTGAGACCCAGTACTTC
CDR3: CASSATWGGGETQYF

D: TRBD2
V: TRBV11-3
J: TRBJ2-1
size: few
DNA: TGTGCCAGCAGCTCACTAGCGGGTATATACAATGAGCAGTTCTTC
CDR3: CASSSLAGIYNEQFF

D: -
V: TRBV3-1/TRBV3-2
J: TRBJ2-1
size: few
DNA: TGTGCCAGCAGCCAAGATAGGGTAGGGCTAGCACTTGTCTACAATGAGCAGTTCTTC
CDR3: CASSQDRVGLALVYNEQFF

D: -
V: TRBV28
J: TRBJ1-3
size: few
DNA: TGTGCCAGCAGCCCTCCCGGTTTTTCTGGAAACACCATATATTTT
CDR3: CASSPPGFSGNTIYF

D: -
V: TRBV14
J: TRBJ1-1
size: -
DNA: TGTGCCAGCAGCCCACACCAGAACACTGAAGCTTTCTTT
CDR3: CASSPHQNTEAFF

D: TRBD1
V: TRBV2
J: TRBJ1-1
size: -
DNA: TGTGCCAGCAGTGCGCAGGGGGCGTCGAGCACTGAAGCTTTCTTT
CDR3: CASSAQGASSTEAFF

D: TRBD1
V: TRBV6-2/TRBV6-3
J: TRBJ1-2
size: -
DNA: TGTGCCAGCAGTTACCCTAGACGACAGGGAGGTTACTATGGCTACACCTTC
CDR3: CASSYPRRQGGYYGYTF

D: -
V: TRBV6-1
J: TRBJ1-5
size: -
DNA: TGTGCCAGCAGTGAATCCTTGCAGCCCCAGCATTTT
CDR3: CASSESLQPQHF

D: TRBD1
V: TRBV6-5
J: TRBJ1-1
size: -
DNA: TGTGCCAGCAGTTTAAGAGGGGGCGGGACTGAAGCTTTCTTT
CDR3: CASSLRGGGTEAFF

D: -
V: TRBV19
J: TRBJ1-4
size: -
DNA: TGTGCCAGTAGTGATCGGGATCGTAATGAAAAACTGTTTTTT
CDR3: CASSDRDRNEKLFF

D: -
V: TRBV12-3/TRBV12-4
J: TRBJ1-1
size: -
DNA: TGTGCCAGCAGTTTAAGGAGTAACACTGAAGCTTTCTTT
CDR3: CASSLRSNTEAFF

D: -
V: TRBV12-3/TRBV12-4
J: TRBJ1-3
size: -
DNA: TGTGCCAGCAGTCTAATCGACGAGGTATATTTT
CDR3: CASSLIDEVYF

D: -
V: TRBV5-5
J: TRBJ1-3
size: once
DNA: TGTGCCAGCAGCTTGGAATATCGGAGCTCTGGAAACACCATATATTTT
CDR3: CASSLEYRSSGNTIYF

D: -
V: TRBV5-4
J: TRBJ1-2
size: -
DNA: TGTGCCAGCAGCTTACAGGGCTCTCCAAACTATGGCTACACCTTC
CDR3: CASSLQGSPNYGYTF

D: -
V: TRBV6-1
J: TRBJ1-5
size: -
DNA: TGTGCCAGCAGTGAAGCATACCCTGGGCCCGGTCAGCCCCAGCATTTT
CDR3: CASSEAYPGPGQPQHF

D: -
V: TRBV28
J: TRBJ1-4
size: -
DNA: TGTGCCAGCCAAGCCCAGGGTGGATTAGGAGAAAAACTGTTTTTT
CDR3: CASQAQGGLGEKLFF